This T cell receptor (beta chain) stems from a study of T cells expressing NK-cell markers. TCRdb reprocessed the 5' RACE reads, with one entry per CDR3 protein and no DNA. Its table records 150,000 or so distinct CDR3 sequences. The clonotype comes from a woman in her forties or fifties in good health. Sequencing was done on a sample of blood T cells: a sorted CD56 or NKG2C T cell subset, CD4+ or CD8+ T cells, or bulk PBMC T cells (not recorded which).

The CDR3: CASSLNQRESEQFF. J is TRBJ2-1 and V is TRBV7-7; no DNA is available, so the TRBD2 call from TCRdb remains unchecked. CDR1 is SSHAT, CDR2 FNYEAQ, per germline (reference sequence). The CDR3 extends over 14 amino acids.